Listed here is a single T cell receptor beta chain. The data are from a study of blood T cell repertoires in COVID-19. How the authors handled the data: Scientists estimated how many nucleated cells there were by amplifying reference gene primers. Repertoires were generated with immunoSEQ multiplex PCR, while TCRdb's copy carries only in-frame clones and drops some. V and J calls and clone size are given by that table; D and trimming were obtained from the DNA. The table includes some 300,000 clones, roughly 89% detected once. The V and J ends lost 8 bases and 1 base, in that order; junction bases with no gene match: 14. CDR3 length: 18 residues. From germline, CDR1 is MDHEN and CDR2 SYDVKM.

This receptor was taken from a woman between 35 and 50 years old with COVID-19, enrolled during active disease. Sequencing was done on a sample of peripheral blood. The chain uses TRBV28 and TRBJ2-2; 9 nucleotides align to TRBD2. For the CDR3, the DNA is TGTGCCAGCCAGAGGGACGGAGCGGGAGGCCGGAACACCGGGGAGCTGTTTTTT. Translating gives CASQRDGAGGRNTGELFF.